This T cell receptor (beta chain) was found in a study of blood T cells in healthy people across ages. Points from the study as a whole: Researchers judged that diversity estimates from one million T cells fell short of true values.

A sample-barcoded 5' primer and a J-beta primer mix were used in a second PCR of roughly 7 to 11 cycles. With 12 random nucleotides, a template-switch adaptor tagged each individual cDNA molecule. TCRdb independently ran MiXCR on the 5' RACE reads; one entry per CDR3 protein. The data show over 550,000 distinct CDR3 sequences, approximately 30% seen once. This clonotype was seen repeatedly, ten times or more. What it binds is unknown. Donor samples were obtained from healthy Caucasian individuals from Russia, aged about 6 to 95. The sample taken for sequencing was blood. The receptor comes from a woman aged 80 or over in good health.

CDR3 sequence reads: CASSLRGRGTGYEQYF. For the CDR3, the DNA is TGTGCCAGCAGCTTACGCGGGCGGGGTACCGGCTACGAGCAGTACTTC. The rearrangement joins TRBV7-8 to TRBJ2-7; D may be TRBD2 (6 bases). V lost 2 bases and J lost 3, with 17 bases in between. The CDR3 contains 16 residues. Germline V gene sequence: CDR1 SGHVS, CDR2 FQNEAQ. The entire variable domain, with the rest obtained from reference TRBV7-8 and TRBJ2-7, is as follows: GAGVSQSPRYKVAKRGQDVALRCDPISGHVSLFWYQQALGQGPEFLTYFQNEAQLDKSGLPSDRFFAERPEGSVSTLKIQRTQQEDSAVYLCASSLRGRGTGYEQYFGPGTRLTVT.